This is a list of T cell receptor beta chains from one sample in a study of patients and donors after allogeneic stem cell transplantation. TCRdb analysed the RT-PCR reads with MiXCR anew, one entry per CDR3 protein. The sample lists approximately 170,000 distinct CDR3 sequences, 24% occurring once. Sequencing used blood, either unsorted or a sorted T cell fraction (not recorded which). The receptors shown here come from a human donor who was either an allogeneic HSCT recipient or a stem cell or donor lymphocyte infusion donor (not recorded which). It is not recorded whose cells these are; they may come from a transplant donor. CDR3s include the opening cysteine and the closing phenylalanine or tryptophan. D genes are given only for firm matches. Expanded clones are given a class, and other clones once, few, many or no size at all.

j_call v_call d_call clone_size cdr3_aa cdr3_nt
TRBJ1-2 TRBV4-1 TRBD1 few CASSQVSGGDGYTF TGCGCCAGCAGCCAAGTGTCAGGGGGCGACGGCTACACCTTC
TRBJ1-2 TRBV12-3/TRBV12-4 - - CATSLKVYGYTF TGTGCCACCAGTCTTAAAGTCTATGGCTACACCTTC
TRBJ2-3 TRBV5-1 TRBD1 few CASSDDRVTDTQYF TGCGCCAGCAGCGACGACAGGGTCACAGATACGCAGTATTTT
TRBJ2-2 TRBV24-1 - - CATSESGSGELFF TGTGCCACCAGTGAGTCGGGGTCCGGGGAGCTGTTTTTT
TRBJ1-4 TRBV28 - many CASSFSPGNIEKLFF TGTGCCAGCAGTTTCAGCCCCGGGAATATTGAAAAACTGTTTTTT
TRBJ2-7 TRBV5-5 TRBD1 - CASSPEPGQFYEQYF TGTGCCAGCAGCCCAGAACCGGGACAGTTCTACGAGCAGTACTTC
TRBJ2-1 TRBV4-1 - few CASSQDGRVSDEQFF TGCGCCAGCAGCCAAGACGGCAGGGTCTCCGATGAGCAGTTCTTC
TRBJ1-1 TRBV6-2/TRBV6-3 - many CASSYGPLNTEAFF TGTGCCAGCAGTTATGGGCCATTGAACACTGAAGCTTTCTTT
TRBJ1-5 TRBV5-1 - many CASSPAGRGNQPQHF TGCGCCAGCAGCCCCGCCGGCAGGGGAAATCAGCCCCAGCATTTT
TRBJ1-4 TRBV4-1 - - CASSLSDLRSGEKLFF TGCGCCAGCAGCCTCTCAGATTTAAGATCTGGTGAAAAACTGTTTTTT
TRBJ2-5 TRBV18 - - CASSPPSGLRETQYF TGTGCCAGCTCACCACCGTCAGGTCTAAGGGAGACCCAGTACTTC
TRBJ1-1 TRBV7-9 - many CASSSPPPGPNTEAFF TGTGCCAGCAGCTCTCCCCCCCCGGGACCGAACACTGAAGCTTTCTTT
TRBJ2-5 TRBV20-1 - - CSASPTRQETQYF TGCAGTGCTAGCCCAACTAGACAAGAGACCCAGTACTTC
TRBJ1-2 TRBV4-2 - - CASSQEDRNYGYTF TGTGCCAGCAGCCAAGAGGACAGAAACTATGGCTACACCTTC
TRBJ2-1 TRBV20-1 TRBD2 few CSAPGPSGNLNEQFF TGCAGTGCCCCCGGGCCTAGCGGGAACCTCAATGAGCAGTTCTTC
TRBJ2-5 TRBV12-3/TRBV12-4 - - CASSLGRKETQYF TGTGCCAGCAGTTTGGGCAGAAAAGAGACCCAGTACTTC
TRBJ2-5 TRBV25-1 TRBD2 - CASSGTLTSGRVLETQYF TGTGCCAGCAGTGGAACGTTGACTAGCGGGAGGGTATTGGAGACCCAGTACTTC
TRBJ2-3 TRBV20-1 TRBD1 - CSARESRPDRGLTDTQYF TGCAGTGCTAGAGAGAGTCGGCCAGACAGGGGGCTGACAGATACGCAGTATTTT
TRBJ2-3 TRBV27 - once CASSLALRYTDTQYF TGTGCCAGCAGTTTAGCCTTACGATACACAGATACGCAGTATTTT
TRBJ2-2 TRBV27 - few CASSHGDGAAAGELFF TGTGCCAGCAGTCACGGTGACGGGGCTGCCGCCGGGGAGCTGTTTTTT
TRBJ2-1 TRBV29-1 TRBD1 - CSVTAGQDNNEQFF TGCAGCGTTACCGCGGGACAGGATAACAATGAGCAGTTCTTC
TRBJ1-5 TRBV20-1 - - CSARPNSNQPQHF TGCAGTGCTAGACCTAATAGCAATCAGCCCCAGCATTTT